This T cell receptor beta chain emerged from a study of OX40 agonist ivuxolimab in advanced cancers. Looking at the study overall: The treatment was a fully human IgG2 OX40 agonist, ivuxolimab. In this trial design, patients received ivuxolimab intravenously at 0.01 to 10 mg/kg every 2 weeks.

Patients who had autoimmune disease history or got systemic immunosuppression were left out. Produced via immunoSEQ multiplex PCR; TCRdb's table is partial and in-frame only. Among 80,000 or so clones listed, 80% to 95% were seen once. Germline CDR1 is SGHAT and CDR2 is FQNNGV. The CDR3 length is 15 residues. With 4 bases clipped from V and 2 bases from J, the junction kept 3 bases outside the gene matches. This sequence was found in an adult with an advanced solid tumor such as melanoma, head and neck, liver or kidney cancer. The J gene is TRBJ2-2, the V gene TRBV11-2; TRBD1 matches at 8 bases. Material: CD4+ or CD8+ T cells sorted from blood, obtained in a trial of the OX40 agonist ivuxolimab. CDR3: CASSSTGANTGELFF. For the CDR3, the DNA is TGTGCCAGCAGCTCGACAGGGGCCAACACCGGGGAGCTGTTTTTT.